Following are 32 T cell receptor beta chains from one sample sequenced in a study of human T cells and chemical hapten exposure. TCRdb passed the RACE reads through MiXCR, listing each CDR3 protein once. The sample contains over 75,000 distinct CDR3 sequences, roughly 7.2% of which appear only once. Time point noted: patch test 1, 2 weeks after DPC sensitization. Treatment described: therapeutic diphenylcyclopropenone sensitization with weekly scalp DPC. The specimen comprised whole blood, sampled in connection with sensitization to the hapten diphenylcyclopropenone (DPC). Receptor source: a woman in her twenties or thirties with alopecia areata. Some clones in this sample may be carry-over from other donors' samples.

The V gene is TRBV7-9, the J gene TRBJ2-1; the D gene is possibly TRBD2 (6 bases). V gave up 3 bases and J gave up 4 bases, with 13 bases separating them. The CDR3 consists of 15 residues. The germline V gene has CDR1 SEHNR and CDR2 FQNEAQ (reference sequence). Here the CDR3 DNA reads TGTGCCAGCAGCTTGGGGCGGGGAGCATACAATGAGCAGTTCTTC. It encodes CASSLGRGAYNEQFF.

V gene TRBV27 combines with J gene TRBJ1-2; D may be TRBD1 (6 bases). CDR3 length: 15 amino acids. Germline assignment: CDR1 MNHEY and CDR2 SMNVEV (reference sequence). V was clipped by 4 bases and J by 3 bases, with 15 bases between them. CDR3 bases: TGTGCCAGCAGTTCTGACAGGACAGACGACTATGGCTACACCTTC. Protein product: CASSSDRTDDYGYTF.

This clonotype has just a few counts. The chain carries TRBV12-3 or TRBV12-4 and TRBJ1-4, with 7 positions matching TRBD1. The CDR3 has 14 amino acids. Germline trimming cut 3 bases from V and 8 bases from J; bases unmatched to any gene: 6. CDR3 amino acids: CASSFTGVQEKLFF. The CDR3 DNA sequence: TGTGCCAGCAGTTTCACAGGGGTTCAAGAAAAACTGTTTTTT.

This clonotype has a handful of counts. The J gene is TRBJ2-3, the V gene TRBV29-1; D might be TRBD1 or TRBD2, each matching 5 bases. Germline V CDR1 and CDR2: SQVTM, ANQGSEA. This CDR3 is 14 amino acids long. V was cut by 5 bases and J by 10 bases, with 22 bases left in between. The CDR3 coding sequence is TGCAGCGTTCCCATTCCGGGACCCCCCGTCTCGCAGTATTTT. It encodes CSVPIPGPPVSQYF.

With respect to this clonotype: This could be a read error, since a much larger clone is one nucleotide away. The chain couples TRBV21-1 to TRBJ1-1; the table assigns TRBD1, which was not confirmed against the DNA. TRBV21-1 is described as a pseudogene. The length of the CDR3 is 13 residues. In DNA, the CDR3 is TGTGTCAGCAGTGGACAGGGGAGGGCTGAAGCTTTCTTT. Translated, it gives CVSSGQGRAEAFF.

This clonotype has ten or more counts. The CDR3 DNA sequence: TGTGCCAGCAGTTTCTTTTTGACAGCTGAGACCGGGGAGCTGTTTTTT. It yields the protein CASSFFLTAETGELFF. This sequence joins TRBV12-3 or TRBV12-4 and TRBJ2-2; D may be TRBD1 (5 bases). This CDR3 is 16 amino acids long. The ends were cut back, 3 bases at V and 5 bases at J, with 16 bases in the middle.

The chain links TRBV30 to TRBJ2-5, with 12 bases lining up with TRBD2. The germline gives CDR1 GTSNPN, CDR2 SVGIG (reference sequence). V gave up 8 bases and J gave up 5 bases; unmatched junction bases: 12. CDR3 length: 15 residues. CDR3 bases: TGTGCCCTACGGGCTAGCGGGGGGGCGGGGGAGACCCAGTACTTC. It is translated as CALRASGGAGETQYF.

This clonotype was detected a few times. V is TRBV2 and J is TRBJ2-1; 9 bases line up with TRBD2. Germline-derived CDR1 and CDR2 are SNHLY and FYNNEI. This CDR3 is built from 16 residues. With 4 bases clipped from V and 7 bases from J, the junction kept 11 bases outside the gene matches. Here the CDR3 reads CASSGEGAGGRNEQFF. The CDR3 DNA reads TGTGCCAGCAGTGGGGAGGGAGCGGGGGGTAGGAATGAGCAGTTCTTC.

This clonotype was picked up many times. The V gene is TRBV20-1, the J gene TRBJ2-7; D is uncertain. Germline V gene data show CDR1 as DFQATT and CDR2 as SNEGSKA (reference sequence). The CDR3 is made up of 14 amino acids. The ends were cut back, 3 bases at V and 3 bases at J, with 15 bases in the middle. In DNA, the CDR3 is TGCAGTGCTAGTTTTGTTGGAAGCAACTACGAGCAGTACTTC. It codes for CSASFVGSNYEQYF.

The chain couples TRBV29-1 to TRBJ2-2; D is undetermined. V lost 2 bases and J lost 4, with 11 bases in between. The germline V gene has CDR1 SQVTM and CDR2 ANQGSEA. This CDR3 comprises 14 residues. The CDR3 is CSVESPQRTGELFF. In DNA form, the CDR3 reads TGCAGCGTTGAATCCCCCCAGCGCACCGGGGAGCTGTTTTTT.

This clonotype came up a few times. V and J are TRBV2 and TRBJ1-1, with 9 nucleotides matching TRBD1. V was clipped by 2 bases and J by 3 bases; unmatched bases: 1. Looked up from germline, CDR1 is SNHLY and CDR2 is FYNNEI. The CDR3 totals 14 residues. The CDR3, as DNA: TGTGCCAGCAGTGAAACAGGGGGCTACACTGAAGCTTTCTTT. Its protein is CASSETGGYTEAFF.

The V gene is TRBV5-4, the J gene TRBJ2-3, with unresolved D. Germline CDR1 SGHNT, CDR2 YYREEE (reference sequence). The length of the CDR3 is 12 residues. V was cut by 7 bases and J by 2 bases, with 8 bases left in between. The CDR3 nucleotides read TGTGCCAGCGGTGACGCCACAGATACGCAGTATTTT. It specifies CASGDATDTQYF. The full variable domain, rest sourced from reference TRBV5-4 and TRBJ2-3, is ETGVTQSPTHLIKTRGQQVTLRCSSQSGHNTVSWYQQALGQGPQFIFQYYREEENGRGNFPPRFSGLQFPNYSSELNVNALELDDSALYLCASGDATDTQYFGPGTRLTVL.

This clonotype was detected ten times or more. J is TRBJ2-3 and V is TRBV12-3 or TRBV12-4, with D unclear. V lost 6 bases and J 6 bases, leaving 16 bases between the germline ends. The CDR3 runs 14 residues. CDR3 sequence: CASSPPKGGDTQYF. In nucleotides, the CDR3 is TGTGCCAGCAGCCCCCCGAAAGGTGGTGATACGCAGTATTTT.

This clonotype showed up many times. This rearrangement joins TRBV5-6 to TRBJ1-2; TRBD1 is a possible D gene (5 bases). The germline gives CDR1 SGHDT, CDR2 YYEEEE. There are 14 residues in the CDR3. V lost 0 bases and J 6 bases, leaving 12 bases between the germline ends. The CDR3 region has the DNA TGTGCCAGCAGCTTGGAGGCCAGGGCTCATGGCTACACCTTC. It yields the protein CASSLEARAHGYTF.

This clonotype was detected only a few times. This chain links TRBV11-2 with TRBJ2-3; D gene unclear. V lost 0 bases to trimming and J lost 1 base, with 5 bases between them. The CDR3 is 14 residues long. Germline CDR1 is SGHAT and CDR2 is FQNNGV. In nucleotides, the CDR3 is TGTGCCAGCAGCTTAGATCCGGGCACAGATACGCAGTATTTT. Amino acids: CASSLDPGTDTQYF. The variable domain in full, completed from reference TRBV11-2 and TRBJ2-3, reads EAGVAQSPRYKIIEKRQSVAFWCNPISGHATLYWYQQILGQGPKLLIQFQNNGVVDDSQLPKDRFSAERLKGVDSTLKIQPAKLEDSAVYLCASSLDPGTDTQYFGPGTRLTVL.

This clonotype has just a few counts. V gene TRBV9 combines with J gene TRBJ1-1; the D gene is possibly TRBD1 (5 bases). CDR1 SGDLS and CDR2 YYNGEE come from the germline V gene. The CDR3 loop spans 15 amino acids. Trimming stripped 4 bases from V and 5 bases from J, with 18 bases between. This CDR3 reads CASSTSDSHGTEAFF. In nucleotides, the CDR3 is TGTGCCAGCAGCACCTCTGACAGCCACGGGACTGAAGCTTTCTTT. Complete variable domain (other parts from reference TRBV9 and TRBJ1-1): DSGVTQTPKHLITATGQRVTLRCSPRSGDLSVYWYQQSLDQGLQFLIQYYNGEERAKGNILERFSAQQFPDLHSELNLSSLELGDSALYFCASSTSDSHGTEAFFGQGTRLTVV.

This clonotype turned up a few times. The V call is TRBV7-2, the J call TRBJ2-4; the match to TRBD1 covers 8 bases. Germline V gives CDR1 SGHTA, CDR2 FQGNSA. The CDR3 spans 14 residues. V gave up 5 bases and J gave up 4 bases; unmatched junction bases: 4. CDR3 coding DNA: TGTGCCAGCAGCACAACAGGGGGTAAAAACATTCAGTACTTC. This translates into CASSTTGGKNIQYF.

The chain recombines TRBV5-1 with TRBJ2-1, with 7 bases that match TRBD2. This CDR3 region has 15 residues. V was clipped by 2 bases and J by 0 bases; unmatched bases: 2. The V gene's germline CDR1 is SGHRS and CDR2 YFSETQ. DNA for the CDR3: TGCGCCAGCAGCTTCGGGGGGAGCTCCTACAATGAGCAGTTCTTC. This translates into CASSFGGSSYNEQFF.

The table lists this clonotype with many counts. This sequence joins TRBV2 and TRBJ1-3; the match to TRBD1 covers 8 bases. The CDR3 contains 15 residues. The V gene's germline CDR1 is SNHLY and CDR2 FYNNEI. After removal of 11 bases from V and 4 bases from J, the junction contained 13 bases not matched to a gene. The CDR3 is CAGSKDRAGGNTIYF. CDR3 nucleotides: TGTGCCGGGTCGAAGGACAGGGCAGGCGGAAACACCATATATTTT.

This chain joins TRBV5-6 and TRBJ1-4; tentatively, D is TRBD1 (5 bases). Germline CDR1 and CDR2: SGHDT and YYEEEE. The CDR3 is made up of 15 amino acids. Deletions cut 6 bases from V and 8 bases from J, with 20 bases between. The CDR3 spells CASMQRTTGWEKLFF. The CDR3 DNA follows: TGTGCCAGCATGCAACGGACAACCGGTTGGGAAAAACTGTTTTTT.

This clonotype was seen ten or more times. This sequence joins TRBV3-1 and TRBJ2-3; D gene unclear. Germline loops: CDR1 LGHDT, CDR2 YNNKEL (reference sequence). The V gene lost 1 base and the J gene lost 2 bases, with 13 bases spanning the gap. The CDR3 is made up of 16 amino acids. The CDR3: CASSQASGPNTDTQYF. DNA for the CDR3: TGTGCCAGCAGCCAAGCGTCAGGACCGAACACAGATACGCAGTATTTT.

This clonotype was counted at least ten times. This rearrangement joins TRBV20-1 to TRBJ1-5; D gene unclear. This CDR3 region has 10 residues. Germline CDR1 DFQATT, CDR2 SNEGSKA (reference sequence). Trimming left V 7 bases short and J 7 bases short, with 8 bases between. The CDR3 is CSVGEQPQHF. Written as DNA, the CDR3 is TGCAGTGTCGGGGAGCAGCCCCAGCATTTT.

Concerning this clonotype itself: One base away lies a much larger clone, so this may be a sequencing read error. The rearrangement uses TRBV6-5 and TRBJ2-3; D perhaps matches TRBD2 (6 bases). V was pared by 6 bases and J by 4 bases, with 17 bases between. The CDR3 consists of 15 residues. Germline V lookup: CDR1 MNHEY, CDR2 SVGAGI. DNA of the CDR3: TGTGCCAGCAGATACCGGGGGATCAGGGCAGATACGCAGTATTTT. It yields the protein CASRYRGIRADTQYF.

A few counts support this clonotype. A much larger clone differs by one base, so this may be a read error. The chain employs TRBV6-5 and TRBJ1-5; the D gene is possibly TRBD1 (5 bases). The CDR3 length is 12 residues. The V gene's germline CDR1 is MNHEY and CDR2 SVGAGI. Trimming took off 6 bases at V and 10 bases at J, with 13 bases between the two ends. This CDR3 is CASSKSGGPQHF. CDR3 coding DNA: TGTGCCAGCAGCAAAAGCGGGGGACCCCAGCATTTT.

This clonotype was detected ten times or more. The gene calls are TRBV2 and TRBJ1-1; D not resolved. Trimming pared 8 bases from V and 11 bases from J, leaving 9 bases between. Germline loops: CDR1 SNHLY, CDR2 FYNNEI. The CDR3 consists of 9 residues. CDR3 in amino acids: CASGRVAFF. The CDR3 DNA reads as TGTGCCAGCGGCCGAGTTGCTTTCTTT.

The chain employs TRBV9 and TRBJ1-1, with unresolved D. Trimming cost V 3 bases and J 0 bases, with 12 bases left between them. Per the germline V gene, CDR1 is SGDLS and CDR2 is YYNGEE. The CDR3 runs 15 residues. The CDR3 loop reads CASSAYPVMNTEAFF. DNA of the CDR3: TGTGCCAGCAGCGCCTACCCTGTCATGAACACTGAAGCTTTCTTT. The variable domain in full, completed from reference TRBV9 and TRBJ1-1, reads DSGVTQTPKHLITATGQRVTLRCSPRSGDLSVYWYQQSLDQGLQFLIQYYNGEERAKGNILERFSAQQFPDLHSELNLSSLELGDSALYFCASSAYPVMNTEAFFGQGTRLTVV.

The chain joins TRBV30 to TRBJ1-5; possible D gene TRBD1, 5 bases. The germline CDR1 and CDR2 sequences are GTSNPN and SVGIG (reference sequence). CDR3 length: 16 residues. V was shortened by 0 bases and J by 5 bases, with 17 bases between the two germline ends. CDR3 in amino acids: CAWSVPSGGFHQPQHF. The CDR3 DNA reads TGTGCCTGGAGTGTCCCATCCGGGGGGTTCCATCAGCCCCAGCATTTT.

The chain recombines TRBV13 with TRBJ1-5, with D possibly matching TRBD1 (6 bases). The ends were cut back, 8 bases at V and 3 bases at J, with 14 bases in the middle. CDR1 is PRHDT and CDR2 is FYEKMQ in the germline V gene (reference sequence). The CDR3 consists of 14 residues. The CDR3 DNA is TGTGCCAGCTTTCTCCGGGACAACAATCAGCCCCAGCATTTT. Its translation is CASFLRDNNQPQHF.

In its sample, this clonotype was seen a few times. The chain links TRBV12-3 or TRBV12-4 to TRBJ2-7; no reliable D call. This CDR3 has 14 residues. Between the trimmed V and J ends, which lost 2 bases and 2 bases, there was a span of 10 bases. The CDR3 here is CASSLFADTYEQYF. The CDR3 nucleotides read TGTGCCAGCAGTTTATTCGCCGATACCTACGAGCAGTACTTC.

V is TRBV7-3 and J is TRBJ2-1; 10 bases are shared with TRBD2. This CDR3 comprises 17 residues. Germline CDR1 SGHTA, CDR2 FQGTGA. Trimming took 4 bases from V and 6 from J; bases not matched to a gene: 12. CDR3 in amino acids: CASSSGVAGGTGNEQFF. In DNA, the CDR3 is TGTGCCAGCAGCTCCGGGGTAGCGGGGGGTACAGGCAATGAGCAGTTCTTC.

Comments on this clonotype: A much larger clone differs by one base, so this may be a read error. CDR3 in DNA: TGCGCCAGCGGTGAGTCAGCGGGGGCGGAAAACATTCAGTACTTC. Protein: CASGESAGAENIQYF. The chain is built from TRBV10-1 and TRBJ2-4; 8 bases are shared with TRBD2. The V gene's germline CDR1 is WNHNN and CDR2 SYGVQD (reference sequence). This CDR3 is 15 amino acids long.

The sample holds many counts of this clonotype. The chain uses TRBV7-2 and TRBJ2-5; D call uncertain. This CDR3 contains 14 residues. Germline loops: CDR1 SGHTA, CDR2 FQGNSA. Trimming took off 1 base at V and 5 bases at J, with 11 bases between the two ends. The CDR3 coding sequence is TGTGCCAGCAGCTTAGGGCAGTCTACCGAGACCCAGTACTTC. This encodes CASSLGQSTETQYF.